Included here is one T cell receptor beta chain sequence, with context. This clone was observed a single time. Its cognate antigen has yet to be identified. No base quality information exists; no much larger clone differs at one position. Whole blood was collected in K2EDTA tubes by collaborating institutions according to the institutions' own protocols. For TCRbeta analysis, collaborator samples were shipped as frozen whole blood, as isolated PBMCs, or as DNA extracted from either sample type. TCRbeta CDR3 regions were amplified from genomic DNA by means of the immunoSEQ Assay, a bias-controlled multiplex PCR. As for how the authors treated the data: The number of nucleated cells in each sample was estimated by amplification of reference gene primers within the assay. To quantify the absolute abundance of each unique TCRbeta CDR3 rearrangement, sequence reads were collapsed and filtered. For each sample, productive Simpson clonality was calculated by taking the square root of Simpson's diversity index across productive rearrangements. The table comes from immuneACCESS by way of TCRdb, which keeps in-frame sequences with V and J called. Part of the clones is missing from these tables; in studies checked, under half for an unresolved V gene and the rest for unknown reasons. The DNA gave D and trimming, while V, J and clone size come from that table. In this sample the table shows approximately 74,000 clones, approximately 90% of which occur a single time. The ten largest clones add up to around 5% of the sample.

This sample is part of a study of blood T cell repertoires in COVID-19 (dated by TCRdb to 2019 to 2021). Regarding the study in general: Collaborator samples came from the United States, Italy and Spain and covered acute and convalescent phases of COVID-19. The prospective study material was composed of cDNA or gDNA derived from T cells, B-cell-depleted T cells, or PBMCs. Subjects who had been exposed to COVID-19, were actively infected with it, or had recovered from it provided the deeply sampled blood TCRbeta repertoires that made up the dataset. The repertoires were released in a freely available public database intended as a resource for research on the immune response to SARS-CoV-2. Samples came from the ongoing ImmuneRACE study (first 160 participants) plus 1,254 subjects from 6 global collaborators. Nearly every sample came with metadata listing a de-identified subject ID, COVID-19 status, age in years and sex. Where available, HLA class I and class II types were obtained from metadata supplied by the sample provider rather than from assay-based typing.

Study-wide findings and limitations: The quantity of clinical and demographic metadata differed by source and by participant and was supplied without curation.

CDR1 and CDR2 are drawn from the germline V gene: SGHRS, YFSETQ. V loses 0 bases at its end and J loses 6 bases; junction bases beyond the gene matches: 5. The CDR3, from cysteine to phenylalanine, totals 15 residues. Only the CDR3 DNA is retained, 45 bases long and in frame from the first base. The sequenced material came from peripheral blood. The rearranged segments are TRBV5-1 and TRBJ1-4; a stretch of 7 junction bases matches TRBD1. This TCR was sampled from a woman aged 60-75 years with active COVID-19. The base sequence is TGCGCCAGCAGCTTGGGGGGAACAGGGGATGAAAAACTGTTTTTT. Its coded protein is CASSLGGTGDEKLFF.